This entry describes one TCR beta chain. The data derive from a study of T-cell reconstitution after alpha-beta-depleted transplantation in children. This CDR3 region has 13 residues. V gave up 3 bases and J gave up 0 bases, with 5 bases separating them. Germline CDR1 reads LGHNT; CDR2 reads FRNRAP. Library preparation (for TCRbeta) was performed with unique molecular identifiers. TCRdb re-analysed the PCR reads in MiXCR, keeping a single row per CDR3 protein. The sample records 250,000 to 300,000 distinct CDR3 sequences, nearly 10% being singletons. The TCR comes from a human donor who donated a stem cell graft to a child with SCID. The source was PBMCs from the stem cell graft donor, collected from the stem cell graft. The rearrangement uses TRBV12-5 and TRBJ2-5; D remains ambiguous. CDR3 protein: CASGFSYQETQYF. CDR3 nucleotides: TGTGCTAGTGGTTTCAGTTACCAAGAGACCCAGTACTTC. The whole variable domain, filled in from reference TRBV12-5 and TRBJ2-5, reads DARVTQTPRHKVTEMGQEVTMRCQPILGHNTVFWYRQTMMQGLELLAYFRNRAPLDDSGMPKDRFSAEMPDATLATLKIQPSEPRDSAVYFCASGFSYQETQYFGPGTRLLVL.